This TCR beta chain was sequenced in a study of shared clonotypes between healthy human individuals. Terminally differentiated effector memory CD45RA+ cells were excluded by CCR7 positive selection of CD45RO-negative cells. Study results and limitations: Rarefaction indicated that sorted-subset sequencing remained incomplete although depth was large.

The repertoire was sequenced with immunoSEQ multiplex PCR; TCRdb's copy has only in-frame clones and lacks some. The sample comprises around 600,000 clones, about 98% of which are singletons, and 0.3% rests with the top ten. As for this clone: Its antigen is undetermined.

In germline, CDR1 is SQVTM, CDR2 ANQGSEA. This CDR3 has 14 amino acids. V was clipped by 0 bases and J by 2 bases; unmatched bases: 0. This receptor was obtained from a man aged 30-40 years in good health. This sequence joins TRBV29-1 and TRBJ2-1; 8 nucleotides line up with TRBD2. The material sequenced was naive CD8+ T cells sorted from blood. This CDR3 reads CSVEELAAYNEQFF. In DNA form, the CDR3 reads TGCAGCGTTGAAGAACTAGCGGCCTACAATGAGCAGTTCTTC.